The T cell receptor (beta chain) described here comes from a study of shared clonotypes between healthy human individuals. CD8 cells classed as naive were CD45RO-negative and positively selected for CCR7, excluding terminally differentiated effector memory CD45RA+ cells. Using about 0.2 ug DNA, approximately 30,000 T cell genomes, the sorted-subset replicate PCRs were run. The assay was immunoSEQ multiplex PCR, and TCRdb's table has in-frame clones only and misses some. The repertoire holds around 2,000,000 clones, with less than 95% as singletons. Trimming removed 1 base at V and 0 bases at J, with 4 bases between. The CDR3 is 14 residues long. CDR1 and CDR2 (germline): PRHDT, FYEKMQ (reference sequence). This clone was seen only once.

This chain joins TRBV13 and TRBJ2-4; D ambiguous. Sequences were obtained from naive CD8+ T cells sorted from blood. The source is a man aged 18 to 29 in good health. For the CDR3, the DNA is TGTGCCAGCAGCTTAGCCAGAGCCAAAAACATTCAGTACTTC. Its translation is CASSLARAKNIQYF.